Below, 11 T cell receptor beta chains from the same sample are listed, as sequenced in a study of blood T cell repertoires in COVID-19. Profiling relied on immunoSEQ multiplex PCR, and the TCRdb table lists in-frame clones only, not all of them. The table lists tens of thousands of clones, around 90% of them singletons. The sequenced material came from peripheral blood. The receptors shown here come from a man between 70 and 80 years old with active COVID-19.

This sequence joins TRBV5-1 and TRBJ2-1; 14 bases align to TRBD2. Trimming cost V 3 bases and J 7 bases; bases outside gene matches: 3. CDR3 length: 15 residues. Per germline, CDR1 SGHRS and CDR2 YFSETQ. The CDR3 region has the DNA TGCGCCAGCAGCTCTAGGACTAGCGGGAGGAATGAGCAGTTCTTC. Its translation is CASSSRTSGRNEQFF.

The chain recombines TRBV27 with TRBJ1-6; TRBD1 agrees at 8 bases. This CDR3 region has 13 residues. Germline CDR1 is MNHEY and CDR2 is SMNVEV (reference sequence). The J segment lost 10 bases and the V segment lost 6 bases, leaving 5 bases of the junction unmatched. CDR3 amino acids: CASRRQGNSPLHF. In nucleotides, the CDR3 is TGTGCCAGCAGAAGACAGGGGAACTCACCCCTCCACTTT.

The chain couples TRBV19 to TRBJ1-6, with no clear D. CDR3 length: 18 residues. Germline V gene sequence: CDR1 LNHDA, CDR2 SQIVND (reference sequence). The V end lost 2 bases, the J end lost 3 bases, and 17 bases lay between the germline ends. The chain's CDR3 is CASSISAWAGLYNSPLHF. The CDR3 DNA is TGTGCCAGTAGTATAAGCGCTTGGGCAGGACTCTATAATTCACCCCTCCACTTT.

The genes are TRBV28 and TRBJ1-5; the match to TRBD1 covers 8 bases. The CDR3 has 17 residues. The trim removed 4 bases at V and 3 bases at J, leaving 11 bases unmatched. Per germline, CDR1 MDHEN and CDR2 SYDVKM. The DNA of the CDR3 is TGTGCCAGCAGTTCCTCAATCCGGGACAGGTACAATCAGCCCCAGCATTTT. Translated, it gives CASSSSIRDRYNQPQHF.

The CDR3 bases are TGCAGCGTGGGACAGGGCACAGATACGCAGTATTTT. Translation: CSVGQGTDTQYF. The chain recombines TRBV29-1 with TRBJ2-3; 8 bases fit TRBD1. The V segment lost 6 bases and the J segment 1 base; nucleotides outside the gene matches: 0. This CDR3 contains 12 residues. Germline V gene data show CDR1 as SQVTM and CDR2 as ANQGSEA.

This chain uses TRBV6-5 with TRBJ2-3; D is perhaps TRBD2 (6 bases). V was clipped by 5 bases and J by 4 bases, with 10 bases between them. CDR3 length equals 13 residues. Germline V gene sequence: CDR1 MNHEY, CDR2 SVGAGI. The chain's CDR3 is CASSRLVSDTQYF. CDR3 nucleotides: TGTGCCAGCAGTCGACTAGTCTCAGATACGCAGTATTTT.

The chain carries TRBV11-2 and TRBJ2-1; 11 bases align to TRBD1. Looked up from germline, CDR1 is SGHAT and CDR2 is FQNNGV. V was pared by 1 base and J by 0 bases, with 2 bases of the junction left unmatched. The length of the CDR3 is 17 residues. The CDR3 DNA reads as TGTGCCAGCAGCTTAGGGGGGACAGGGGGCTCCTACAATGAGCAGTTCTTC. Protein: CASSLGGTGGSYNEQFF.

V and J are TRBV5-6 and TRBJ2-7; 11 bases align to TRBD2. V gave up 5 bases and J gave up 6 bases; unmatched junction bases: 7. Per the germline V gene, CDR1 is SGHDT and CDR2 is YYEEEE. The CDR3 has 14 residues. The CDR3, as DNA: TGTGCCAGCAGACTGGGACTAGCGGTCGGCGAGCAGTACTTC. Amino acids: CASRLGLAVGEQYF. Based on the CDR3 plus reference TRBV5-6 and TRBJ2-7, the full variable domain is DAGVTQSPTHLIKTRGQQVTLRCSPKSGHDTVSWYQQALGQGPQFIFQYYEEEERQRGNFPDRFSGHQFPNYSSELNVNALLLGDSALYLCASRLGLAVGEQYFGPGTRLTVT.

The count of this clone is one. The chain links TRBV6-5 to TRBJ2-2, with D possibly being TRBD1 (5 bases). Trimming left V 2 bases short and J 4 bases short, with 8 bases between. The CDR3 extends over 14 amino acids. Looked up from germline, CDR1 is MNHEY and CDR2 is SVGAGI. CDR3 sequence (DNA): TGTGCCAGCAGTTACAGGGGCAGCACCGGGGAGCTGTTTTTT. Translating it yields CASSYRGSTGELFF.

This clone came up a few times. The chain is built from TRBV13 and TRBJ2-1; 7 nucleotides align to TRBD2. Germline V gene data show CDR1 as PRHDT and CDR2 as FYEKMQ (reference sequence). V lost 4 bases, J lost 10 bases, and 16 bases stayed unmatched. There are 16 residues in the CDR3. CDR3 amino acids: CASSWRGAGSLREQFF. Here the CDR3 DNA reads TGTGCCAGCAGCTGGAGAGGAGCGGGGTCCTTGAGGGAGCAGTTCTTC.

The genes are TRBV19 and TRBJ2-4; 13 bases are shared with TRBD2. The CDR3 is made up of 19 amino acids. CDR1 is LNHDA and CDR2 is SQIVND in the germline V gene (reference sequence). V dropped 5 bases and J dropped 2; count of bases not matched to a gene: 12. The CDR3 region is CASSPHWTSGRSPKNIQYF. Written as DNA, the CDR3 is TGTGCCAGTAGTCCACACTGGACTAGCGGGAGATCTCCCAAAAACATTCAGTACTTC.